A single sample gave rise to the 24 T cell receptor beta chains below, sequenced in a study of blood T cell repertoires in COVID-19 (TCRdb year 2020). Library generation was performed with the immunoSEQ multiplex PCR assay. TCRdb re-hosts the immuneACCESS table, in-frame sequences only. Its copies lack some clones; in the studies checked, an unresolved V gene accounts for under half of them, and the cause for the rest is not known. The sample contains around 130,000 clones, roughly 86% of them found a single time. The ten largest account for about a sixth of the sample. The sample taken for sequencing was peripheral blood. The receptor set was obtained from a woman aged 50 to 60 who had recovered from COVID-19.

The V call is TRBV5-1, the J call TRBJ1-1, with a tentative D call TRBD1 (6 bases). V was cut by 4 bases and J by 7 bases, with 17 bases left in between. The CDR3 is 14 residues long. From germline, CDR1 is SGHRS and CDR2 YFSETQ. The CDR3 bases are TGCGCCAGCAGCCCCCGGGACACTACGAGTGAAGCTTTCTTT. This encodes CASSPRDTTSEAFF.

The V gene is TRBV6-2 or TRBV6-3, the J gene TRBJ2-5, with D uncertain. V was pared by 6 bases and J by 3 bases, with 11 bases between. CDR3 length: 13 amino acids. CDR1 MNHEY and CDR2 SVGEGT come from the germline V gene. CDR3 in DNA: TGTGCCAGCAGCGTCCGTTTCGAAGAGACCCAGTACTTC. Its protein is CASSVRFEETQYF.

V is TRBV10-3 and J is TRBJ1-1; TRBD1 matches 8 bases. The CDR3 is 13 amino acids. With 4 bases clipped from V and 5 bases from J, the junction kept 3 bases outside the gene matches. Germline assignment: CDR1 ENHRY and CDR2 SYGVKD. The CDR3 is CAISGTGITEAFF. The CDR3 DNA follows: TGTGCCATCAGTGGGACAGGGATTACTGAAGCTTTCTTT.

The chain employs TRBV10-1 and TRBJ2-5; no definite D call. The CDR3 has 11 amino acids. V lost 4 bases, J lost 2 bases, and 2 bases lay in between. CDR1 and CDR2 from the germline V gene are WNHNN and SYGVQD (reference sequence). CDR3 sequence (DNA): TGCGCCAGCAGTGCTCAAGAGACCCAGTACTTC. Its protein product is CASSAQETQYF.

The chain is built from TRBV16 and TRBJ2-7; TRBD2 matches 10 bases. Germline V gives CDR1 KGHSY, CDR2 FQNENV. The ends lost 2 bases at V and 3 bases at J; junction bases unmatched: 10. The CDR3 length is 17 residues. The CDR3 loop reads CASSQPPGLATIYEQYF. The CDR3 nucleotides are TGTGCCAGCAGCCAACCGCCGGGACTAGCGACTATCTACGAGCAGTACTTC.

V is TRBV15 and J is TRBJ2-3, with 9 bases identical to TRBD2. V lost 1 base to trimming and J lost 5 bases; unmatched junction nucleotides: 13. This CDR3 contains 18 residues. The germline V gene has CDR1 LNHNV and CDR2 YYDKDF (reference sequence). This CDR3 is CATSRATAFSGRKDTQYF. The CDR3, as DNA: TGTGCCACCAGCAGAGCGACGGCCTTTAGCGGGAGAAAAGATACGCAGTATTTT.

The chain uses TRBV24-1 and TRBJ1-5; D not certain. Trimming took off 7 bases at V and 1 base at J, with 7 bases between the two ends. The CDR3 extends over 13 amino acids. Germline CDR1 is KGHDR and CDR2 is SFDVKD. The CDR3 sequence: CATSVGSNQPQHF. The CDR3 DNA sequence: TGTGCCACCAGCGTCGGGAGCAATCAGCCCCAGCATTTT.

This clone was counted once. The rearrangement uses TRBV7-9 and TRBJ2-3, with 12 nucleotides matching TRBD1. CDR1 SEHNR and CDR2 FQNEAQ come from the germline V gene (reference sequence). The CDR3 consists of 16 residues. The V segment lost 4 bases and the J segment 4 bases; nucleotides outside the gene matches: 6. CDR3 loop: CASSSMGTGGADTQYF. CDR3 DNA: TGTGCCAGCAGCTCTATGGGGACAGGGGGCGCAGATACGCAGTATTTT.

This clone was detected only once. An end of the junction does not agree with germline; a read error may underlie this. This rearrangement joins TRBV6-5 to TRBJ1-1; unclear D gene. Per the germline V gene, CDR1 is MNHEY and CDR2 is SVGAGI. The CDR3 is 11 amino acids. In DNA, the CDR3 is TGTGCCAGCAGGAACACAGTTAAGCTCTACTTT. Translation: CASRNTVKLYF.

This chain uses TRBV5-4 with TRBJ1-1, with TRBD1 as a possible D gene (5 bases). Germline V gene data show CDR1 as SGHNT and CDR2 as YYREEE (reference sequence). The CDR3 is 13 residues long. Trimming took off 0 bases at V and 6 bases at J, with 9 bases between the two ends. The CDR3 spells CASSLGGPAEAFF. CDR3 coding DNA: TGTGCCAGCAGCTTGGGGGGCCCGGCTGAAGCTTTCTTT.

The rearrangement joins TRBV6-5 to TRBJ2-5; 9 nucleotides line up with TRBD1. J lost 5 bases, V lost 5 bases, and 9 bases had no gene match. The CDR3 runs 15 residues. The germline V gene has CDR1 MNHEY and CDR2 SVGAGI. Here the CDR3 reads CASSTTDRGGETQYF. CDR3 bases: TGTGCCAGCAGTACGACGGACAGGGGAGGCGAGACCCAGTACTTC.

V usage is TRBV13 and J usage is TRBJ2-1; TRBD2 might be the D (5 bases). The ends were cut back, 4 bases at V and 9 bases at J, with 13 bases in the middle. The CDR3 sequence is 13 residues long. Germline V lookup: CDR1 PRHDT, CDR2 FYEKMQ (reference sequence). The CDR3 DNA follows: TGTGCCAGCAGCTCGAAGCGGAGCACTGAGCAGTTCTTC. Translation gives CASSSKRSTEQFF.

V and J are TRBV5-1 and TRBJ2-1, with D possibly being TRBD1 (5 bases). The germline V gene has CDR1 SGHRS and CDR2 YFSETQ. The CDR3 loop spans 14 amino acids. V was clipped by 0 bases and J by 3 bases, with 7 bases between them. This CDR3 is CASSLEGFYNEQFF. The DNA for the CDR3 is TGCGCCAGCAGCTTGGAGGGGTTCTACAATGAGCAGTTCTTC.

The rearrangement joins TRBV9 to TRBJ1-2, with D maybe TRBD1 (6 bases). The V end lost 3 bases, the J end lost 4 bases, and 16 bases lay between the germline ends. CDR3 length equals 15 residues. The germline gives CDR1 SGDLS, CDR2 YYNGEE. The CDR3 DNA sequence: TGTGCCAGCAGCGCCGAGCAGGGGTCAATCTATGGCTACACCTTC. Protein product: CASSAEQGSIYGYTF. The full variable domain, with the rest looked up from reference TRBV9 and TRBJ1-2, is DSGVTQTPKHLITATGQRVTLRCSPRSGDLSVYWYQQSLDQGLQFLIQYYNGEERAKGNILERFSAQQFPDLHSELNLSSLELGDSALYFCASSAEQGSIYGYTFGSGTRLTVV.

The chain is built from TRBV18 and TRBJ1-6; no firm D call. The CDR3 consists of 13 residues. Looked up from germline, CDR1 is KGHSH and CDR2 is LQKENI. With 2 bases removed from V and 6 bases from J, the gap between germline ends came to 5 bases. CDR3 sequence: CASSPDFNSPLHF. The CDR3 region has the DNA TGTGCCAGCTCACCAGACTTTAATTCACCCCTCCACTTT.

Concerning this clone: At the DNA level, this CDR3 is encoded by other sequences in the same sample as well. This chain connects TRBV2 to TRBJ1-5; no definite D call. Per germline, CDR1 SNHLY and CDR2 FYNNEI. The CDR3 extends over 13 amino acids. V lost 3 bases and J lost 5, with 8 bases in between. CDR3 DNA sequence: TGTGCCAGCAGTGAGTATGAGGATCAGCCCCAGCATTTT. It encodes CASSEYEDQPQHF. Looking up the rest from reference TRBV2 and TRBJ1-5 gives the full variable domain: EPEVTQTPSHQVTQMGQEVILRCVPISNHLYFYWYRQILGQKVEFLVSFYNNEISEKSEIFDDQFSVERPDGSNFTLKIRSTKLEDSAMYFCASSEYEDQPQHFGDGTRLSIL.

CDR3 bases: TGTGCCAGCAGCCAAGATTTCGGACAGGGGGGAAACATTCAGTACTTC. Protein sequence: CASSQDFGQGGNIQYF. V and J are TRBV4-2 and TRBJ2-4; 10 positions match TRBD1. CDR3 length: 16 amino acids. Trimming cost V 0 bases and J 6 bases; bases outside gene matches: 5. Germline V gene data show CDR1 as LGHNA and CDR2 as YNFKEQ.

V is TRBV7-2 and J is TRBJ1-4, with 9 bases lining up with TRBD1. The V gene end was trimmed by 6 bases and the J gene end by 2 bases; junction bases not matched to a gene: 4. The CDR3 is made up of 15 amino acids. The germline V gene encodes CDR1 SGHTA and CDR2 FQGNSA. DNA for the CDR3: TGTGCCAGCAGAACAGGGGGCATTACTAATGAAAAACTGTTTTTT. Translated, it gives CASRTGGITNEKLFF.

The chain employs TRBV2 and TRBJ2-1; perhaps TRBD2 as D (6 bases). CDR1 is SNHLY and CDR2 is FYNNEI in the germline V gene. There are 13 residues in the CDR3. Trimming removed 6 bases at V and 4 bases at J, with 10 bases between. CDR3 residues: CASREGLYNEQFF. CDR3 sequence (DNA): TGTGCCAGCAGGGAGGGGCTTTACAATGAGCAGTTCTTC.

The chain joins TRBV7-9 to TRBJ1-2; D may be TRBD1 (5 bases). V was trimmed by 2 bases and J by 4 bases, leaving 11 bases between them. The CDR3 is 14 residues long. Germline V CDR1 and CDR2: SEHNR, FQNEAQ (reference sequence). The CDR3 nucleotides read TGTGCCAGCAGCTTAAGTACAGGCGTCTATGGCTACACCTTC. Its protein is CASSLSTGVYGYTF.

This chain's CDR3 is CASRLAGGPTDTQYF. CDR3 bases: TGCGCCAGCAGACTAGCGGGGGGACCCACAGATACGCAGTATTTT. The rearrangement joins TRBV5-1 to TRBJ2-3, with 12 bases fitting TRBD2. Germline CDR1 reads SGHRS; CDR2 reads YFSETQ. The V segment lost 5 bases and the J segment 2 bases; nucleotides outside the gene matches: 3. This CDR3 region has 15 residues.

V and J are TRBV4-1 and TRBJ1-2, with D maybe TRBD1 (5 bases). Germline V CDR1 and CDR2: MGHRA, YSYEKL. The CDR3 is 15 amino acids. The germline V and J ends were trimmed by 2 bases and 5 bases, with 15 bases remaining between them. CDR3 loop: CASSQYRGGGYGYTF. Here the CDR3 DNA reads TGCGCCAGCAGCCAATATAGGGGAGGAGGATATGGCTACACCTTC.

The V and J genes are TRBV6-1 and TRBJ2-7, with D possibly TRBD2 on 5 matching bases. The CDR3 consists of 12 residues. The germline V gene has CDR1 MNHNS and CDR2 SASEGT. V was shortened by 2 bases and J by 5 bases, with 7 bases between the two germline ends. In nucleotides, the CDR3 is TGTGCCAGCAGTGAAACGAGGGACGAGCAGTACTTC. It translates to CASSETRDEQYF.

CDR3 sequence (DNA): TGCGCCAGCAGCTGGCTCGGACAGGGAACGGAGGAAAAACTGTTTTTT. This encodes CASSWLGQGTEEKLFF. J is TRBJ1-4 and V is TRBV5-1; 8 nucleotides line up with TRBD1. CDR1 is SGHRS, CDR2 YFSETQ, per germline. V shed 3 bases, J shed 8 bases, and the junction held 12 bases outside the gene matches. The CDR3 sequence is 16 residues long.